The 6 T cell receptor beta chains below all came from one sample that was sequenced in a study of control samples from healthy donors and cancer patients. Assay used: immunoSEQ multiplex PCR; TCRdb lists only in-frame clones, some missing. The sample records 150,000 or so clones, 94% being singletons. Material for sequencing was blood. The receptor source for this set is a woman between 40 and 50 years old in good health.

The J gene is TRBJ1-2, the V gene TRBV4-2; TRBD1 agrees at 7 bases. The germline gives CDR1 LGHNA, CDR2 YNFKEQ. The junction had 7 bases not matched to a gene; V was cut back by 2 bases and J by 4 bases. This CDR3 region has 15 residues. This CDR3 is CASSQPRDRSYGYTF. In DNA form, the CDR3 reads TGTGCCAGCAGCCAACCCCGGGACAGATCCTATGGCTACACCTTC.

The CDR3 DNA follows: TGTGCTAGTGGTTTGGTCGGGCAGGAGGGAGGTTCACCCCTCCACTTT. Translation gives CASGLVGQEGGSPLHF. The genes are TRBV12-5 and TRBJ1-6, with D hard to call. The germline V and J ends were trimmed by 0 bases and 9 bases, with 15 bases remaining between them. CDR3 length: 16 residues. The V gene's germline CDR1 is LGHNT and CDR2 FRNRAP.

The chain employs TRBV5-6 and TRBJ1-2; 12 bases are a match to TRBD1. The CDR3 extends over 16 amino acids. J lost 7 bases, V lost 4 bases, and 11 bases had no gene match. CDR1 SGHDT and CDR2 YYEEEE come from the germline V gene. The CDR3 reads CASSNYRDRGQGGYTF. The CDR3 DNA sequence: TGTGCCAGCAGCAACTACCGGGACAGGGGGCAAGGTGGCTACACCTTC.

With regard to this clone: The sample carries other DNA sequences with the same CDR3. CDR3 amino acids: CASSVGLNQPQHF. CDR3 bases: TGTGCCAGCAGCGTAGGCCTTAATCAGCCCCAGCATTTT. This chain links TRBV9 with TRBJ1-5, with unresolved D. Trimming left V 0 bases short and J 4 bases short, with 5 bases between. This CDR3 has 13 residues. Germline V gene sequence: CDR1 SGDLS, CDR2 YYNGEE. Together with reference TRBV9 and TRBJ1-5, the CDR3 gives the full variable domain: DSGVTQTPKHLITATGQRVTLRCSPRSGDLSVYWYQQSLDQGLQFLIQYYNGEERAKGNILERFSAQQFPDLHSELNLSSLELGDSALYFCASSVGLNQPQHFGDGTRLSIL.

The count of this clone is one. V usage is TRBV5-1 and J usage is TRBJ2-3, with D maybe TRBD2 (6 bases). Trimming took off 1 base at V and 9 bases at J, with 21 bases between the two ends. The CDR3 is made up of 16 amino acids. CDR1 SGHRS and CDR2 YFSETQ come from the germline V gene. The CDR3 protein is CASSLLAEGRTGTQYF. The CDR3 bases are TGCGCCAGCAGCTTGTTAGCGGAGGGGAGGACGGGGACGCAGTATTTT.

The chain recombines TRBV4-3 with TRBJ1-4; 8 bases match TRBD1. Germline V gives CDR1 LGHNA, CDR2 YSLEER. V trimming: 4 bases; J trimming: 7 bases; junction bases outside the gene matches: 8. The CDR3 is 15 residues long. The CDR3 DNA is TGCGCCAGCAGCCCGAGACGGGACAGGACTGAAAAACTGTTTTTT. Translated: CASSPRRDRTEKLFF.